The entry below describes one TCR beta chain. Its antigen remains unidentified. This CDR3 contains 17 residues. After removal of 3 bases from V and 0 bases from J, the junction contained 4 bases not matched to a gene. CDR1 and CDR2 (germline): SGHRS, YFSETQ. TCRdb's table, derived via immunoSEQ multiplex PCR, lists solely in-frame clones and lacks some. This sample has under 600,000 clones, with around 79% found just once. The study enrolled healthy HIV-negative adults without recent acute infections or vaccinations as donors. This entry belongs to a study of shared clonotypes between healthy human individuals. Study results and caveats: Blood alone was sampled, and tissue repertoires likely differ. Deeper or shallower sequencing was expected to change how clonotypes are shared among donors.

The source material was PBMCs. This chain connects TRBV5-1 to TRBJ2-6; TRBD1 matches 9 bases. This sequence was found in a woman aged 40 to 50 in good health. Some clones in this sample may be carry-over from other donors' samples. In DNA, the CDR3 is TGCGCCAGCAGCTCGGACAGGGGCAGCTCTGGGGCCAACGTCCTGACTTTC. Protein product: CASSSDRGSSGANVLTF.